The clone carrying this T cell receptor beta chain was detected only once. This entry is derived from a study of PD-1 blockade in classical Hodgkin lymphoma. The germline V gene has CDR1 SQVTM and CDR2 ANQGSEA. With 7 bases removed from V and 9 bases from J, the gap between germline ends came to 18 bases. This CDR3 region has 12 residues. Sequenced by immunoSEQ multiplex PCR; TCRdb stores in-frame clones only, minus some. The sample has about 35,000 clones, more than 80% seen once; the top ten hold about 0.23%. After autologous stem cell transplantation all patients relapsed, and prior brentuximab vedotin exposure differed between cohorts. Using magnetic negative selection, the CD4+ T cells were separated out of thawed PBMCs.

This clonotype was sampled from a human donor with classical Hodgkin lymphoma. This chain joins TRBV29-1 and TRBJ1-2, with D possibly being TRBD1 (5 bases). The sample was CD4+ T cells from blood, taken at baseline. CDR3 nucleotide sequence: TGCAGCGCCGATTCGGGGGGTTACAGCTACACCTTC. Protein: CSADSGGYSYTF. Drawing the rest from reference TRBV29-1 and TRBJ1-2, the complete variable domain is SAVISQKPSRDICQRGTSLTIQCQVDSQVTMMFWYRQQPGQSLTLIATANQGSEATYESGFVIDKFPISRPNLTFSTLTVSNMSPEDSSIYLCSADSGGYSYTFGSGTRLTVV.